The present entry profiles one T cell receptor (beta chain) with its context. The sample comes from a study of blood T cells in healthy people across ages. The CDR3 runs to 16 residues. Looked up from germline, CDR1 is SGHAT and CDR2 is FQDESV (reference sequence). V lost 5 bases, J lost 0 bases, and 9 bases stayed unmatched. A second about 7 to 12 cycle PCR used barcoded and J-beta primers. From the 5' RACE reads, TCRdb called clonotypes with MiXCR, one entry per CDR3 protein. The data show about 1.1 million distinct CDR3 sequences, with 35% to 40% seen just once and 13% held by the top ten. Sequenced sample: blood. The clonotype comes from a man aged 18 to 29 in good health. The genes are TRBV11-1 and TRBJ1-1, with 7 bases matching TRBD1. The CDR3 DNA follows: TGTGCCAGCAGCCTAGACAGGGTGAGCATGAACACTGAAGCTTTCTTT. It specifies CASSLDRVSMNTEAFF. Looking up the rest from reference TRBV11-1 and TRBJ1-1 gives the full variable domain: EAEVAQSPRYKITEKSQAVAFWCDPISGHATLYWYRQILGQGPELLVQFQDESVVDDSQLPKDRFSAERLKGVDSTLKIQPAELGDSAMYLCASSLDRVSMNTEAFFGQGTRLTVV.